The T cell receptor beta chain under discussion was sequenced for a study of Ad26.COV2.S vaccination and SARS-CoV-2 variants. Background on the study: Ad26.COV2.S, an intramuscular injection, was given once or twice 56 days apart.

The V end was cut by 0 bases, the J end by 0 bases, with 9 bases between. The length of the CDR3 is 15 residues. CDR1 is SGDLS, CDR2 YYNGEE, per germline. The sample's treatment: roughly 19 received Ad26.COV2.S at low or high dose, single or two shots; roughly five received placebo; per-sample allocation not given. Day 63 after the first vaccine or placebo injection was the time point for sampling. Donor was an adult aged 18-55 years in Boston. Findings and limits, study-wide: Breadth and depth estimates from TCRs may understate total T cell responses. Responses of spike-specific T cells (both CD8+ and CD4+) reportedly showed substantial breadth after vaccination.

This clone was found once. Its antigen is unidentified. Assay: immunoSEQ multiplex PCR; the TCRdb copy retains only in-frame clones and omits some. The sample yields 350,000 to 600,000 clones, 80% to 90% seen once. Here the sequenced sample was peripheral blood, taken in a trial of Ad26.COV2.S vaccine versus placebo. The TCR originated in a person between 18 and 65 years old who received the Ad26.COV2.S COVID-19 vaccine or a placebo. This chain links TRBV9 with TRBJ2-5; D is possibly TRBD2 (7 bases). CDR3 protein: CASSVAGGDQETQYF. The CDR3 nucleotides read TGTGCCAGCAGCGTAGCGGGGGGCGACCAAGAGACCCAGTACTTC.